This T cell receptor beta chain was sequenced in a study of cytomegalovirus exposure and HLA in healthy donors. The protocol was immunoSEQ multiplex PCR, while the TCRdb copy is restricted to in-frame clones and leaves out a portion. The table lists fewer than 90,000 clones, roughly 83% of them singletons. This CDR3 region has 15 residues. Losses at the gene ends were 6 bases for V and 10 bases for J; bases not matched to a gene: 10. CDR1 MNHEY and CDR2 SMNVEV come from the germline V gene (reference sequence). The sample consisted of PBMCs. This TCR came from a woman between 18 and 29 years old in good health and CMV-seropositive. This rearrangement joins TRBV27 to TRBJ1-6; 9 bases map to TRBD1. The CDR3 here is CASSPWDRARSPLHF. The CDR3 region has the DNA TGTGCCAGCAGCCCTTGGGACAGGGCGCGGTCACCCCTCCACTTT.